The 32 T cell receptor beta chains reported below all come from one sample, sequenced in a study of CD8 T cells in ankylosing spondylitis. TCRdb ran MiXCR on the 5' RACE reads and lists one entry per CDR3 protein. The data hold some 330,000 distinct CDR3 sequences, with 7.5% to 9% observed a single time. Whole-study results and caveats: Within ankylosing spondylitis blood, a TCR beta motif made up of seven or eight highly homologous variants appeared to be characteristic.

Antigens of these TCRs are unknown. The sequenced sample was blood, either unsorted or a sorted T cell fraction (not recorded which). These receptor sequences come from a male donor with ankylosing spondylitis.

This clonotype was recorded a few times. The chain couples TRBV28 to TRBJ2-7, with 8 bases fitting TRBD2. Germline V gives CDR1 MDHEN, CDR2 SYDVKM. This CDR3 has 15 residues. V was clipped by 3 bases and J by 3 bases; unmatched bases: 7. The CDR3 is CASSLSLAGYYEQYF. The DNA for the CDR3 is TGTGCCAGCAGTTTGTCATTAGCGGGGTACTACGAGCAGTACTTC. Together with reference TRBV28 and TRBJ2-7, the CDR3 gives the full variable domain: DVKVTQSSRYLVKRTGEKVFLECVQDMDHENMFWYRQDPGLGLRLIYFSYDVKMKEKGDIPEGYSVSREKKERFSLILESASTNQTSMYLCASSLSLAGYYEQYFGPGTRLTVT.

This clonotype came up a few times. The chain has TRBV25-1 and TRBJ1-1, with D uncertain. This CDR3 has 13 residues. The germline V gene encodes CDR1 MGHDK and CDR2 SYGVNS. V lost 6 bases to trimming and J lost 0 bases, with 8 bases between them. The CDR3: CASRSPMNTEAFF. The CDR3 nucleotides are TGTGCCAGCAGAAGTCCTATGAACACTGAAGCTTTCTTT.

This clonotype was recorded many times. The V gene is TRBV29-1, the J gene TRBJ2-7; D remains ambiguous. Germline lookup yields CDR1 SQVTM and CDR2 ANQGSEA. The CDR3 runs to 12 residues. Between the trimmed V and J ends, which lost 7 bases and 3 bases, there was a span of 13 bases. For the CDR3, the DNA is TGCAGCGCCGTCGGCGCTAGCTACGAGCAGTACTTC. This sequence encodes CSAVGASYEQYF.

This clonotype turned up a few times. The J gene is TRBJ1-6, the V gene TRBV20-1; 7 positions match TRBD1. The CDR3 runs to 14 residues. Looked up from germline, CDR1 is DFQATT and CDR2 is SNEGSKA (reference sequence). After removal of 3 bases from V and 9 bases from J, the junction contained 8 bases not matched to a gene. The CDR3 coding sequence is TGCAGTGCTAGGGGCAGGGGGAAGGGTTCACCCCTCCACTTT. Its protein product is CSARGRGKGSPLHF.

This clonotype was observed a handful of times. The chain has TRBV29-1 and TRBJ2-7; 9 bases fit TRBD2. Germline-derived CDR1 and CDR2 are SQVTM and ANQGSEA. V gave up 6 bases and J gave up 3 bases; unmatched junction bases: 9. The CDR3 is 14 amino acids. The CDR3 loop is CSVALAGSYYEQYF. For the CDR3, the DNA is TGCAGCGTGGCGCTAGCGGGAAGTTACTACGAGCAGTACTTC.

This clonotype was found many times. The chain couples TRBV24-1 to TRBJ2-2; D remains unclear. From germline, CDR1 is KGHDR and CDR2 SFDVKD. V was trimmed by 0 bases and J by 5 bases, leaving 15 bases between them. This CDR3 comprises 17 residues. In DNA, the CDR3 is TGTGCCACCAGTGATTTGTACAGTCCAGACCTAACCGGGGAGCTGTTTTTT. Residues: CATSDLYSPDLTGELFF.

This clonotype was detected a few times. The genes are TRBV5-1 and TRBJ2-7, with TRBD2 matching over 12 bases. The CDR3 covers 15 residues. CDR1 SGHRS and CDR2 YFSETQ come from the germline V gene. Trimming took 0 bases from V and 5 from J; bases not matched to a gene: 3. In DNA, the CDR3 is TGCGCCAGCAGCTTGGGGCTAGCGGGAGGGGACGAGCAGTACTTC. Translated, it gives CASSLGLAGGDEQYF.

In this sample, this clonotype turned up a few times. Written as DNA, the CDR3 is TGTGCCAGCAGTTTCTGGGGAAACACCGGGGAGCTGTTTTTT. It encodes CASSFWGNTGELFF. The chain recombines TRBV12-3 or TRBV12-4 with TRBJ2-2; D is ambiguous. The CDR3 has 14 residues. Trimming took 3 bases from V and 2 from J, leaving 7 bases between them.

A few counts support this clonotype. J is TRBJ2-5 and V is TRBV29-1, with no clear D. Germline V lookup: CDR1 SQVTM, CDR2 ANQGSEA. The CDR3 length is 11 residues. V was trimmed by 7 bases and J by 2 bases, leaving 8 bases between them. Here the CDR3 reads CSGQEQETQYF. The CDR3 coding sequence is TGCAGCGGCCAGGAGCAAGAGACCCAGTACTTC.

In this sample, this clonotype turned up many times. The chain recombines TRBV29-1 with TRBJ2-3, with D possibly called TRBD1 or TRBD2 (5 bases each). In germline, CDR1 is SQVTM, CDR2 ANQGSEA. The CDR3 consists of 14 residues. Trimming took 6 bases from V and 1 from J, leaving 14 bases between them. The CDR3 spells CSVRVDWGTDTQYF. The CDR3 DNA reads as TGCAGCGTCAGGGTGGACTGGGGCACAGATACGCAGTATTTT.

This sequence joins TRBV7-9 and TRBJ2-4, with D perhaps given as TRBD1 or TRBD2 (6 bases each). Germline CDR1 is SEHNR and CDR2 is FQNEAQ (reference sequence). CDR3 size: 15 residues. V was cut by 5 bases and J by 0 bases, with 11 bases left in between. As DNA, the CDR3 is TGTGCCAGCAGCCCCGGGGGCTTAGCCAAAAACATTCAGTACTTC. Amino acids: CASSPGGLAKNIQYF.

The chain uses TRBV5-1 and TRBJ2-2; no reliable D call. V gave up 1 base and J gave up 0 bases, with 10 bases separating them. Germline values: CDR1 SGHRS, CDR2 YFSETQ. CDR3 length: 16 amino acids. The CDR3 reads CASSLLQTPNTGELFF. The CDR3, as DNA: TGCGCCAGCAGCTTGTTACAGACTCCGAACACCGGGGAGCTGTTTTTT.

V is TRBV5-1 and J is TRBJ2-3, with 7 nucleotides matching TRBD2. V shed 1 base, J shed 0 bases, and the junction held 5 bases outside the gene matches. This CDR3 has 16 residues. Looked up from germline, CDR1 is SGHRS and CDR2 is YFSETQ. CDR3: CASSLLREFSTDTQYF. CDR3 DNA sequence: TGCGCCAGCAGCTTGTTGCGGGAGTTTAGCACAGATACGCAGTATTTT.

The chain recombines TRBV2 with TRBJ1-5; TRBD1 is a possible D gene (5 bases). This CDR3 comprises 14 residues. Germline V CDR1 and CDR2: SNHLY, FYNNEI. V lost 0 bases and J lost 7, with 10 bases in between. The CDR3 sequence is CASSEAGTRQPQHF. The CDR3 nucleotides are TGTGCCAGCAGTGAAGCAGGGACTAGGCAGCCCCAGCATTTT.

This clonotype has more than one count but fewer than ten. This chain links TRBV6-5 with TRBJ1-5; TRBD1 agrees at 9 bases. V lost 0 bases to trimming and J lost 6 bases; unmatched junction nucleotides: 12. CDR1 is MNHEY, CDR2 SVGAGI, per germline. There are 18 residues in the CDR3. The CDR3 DNA sequence: TGTGCCAGCAGTTACTCGGCCGGGACAGGGCTGAATGGTCAGCCCCAGCATTTT. This encodes CASSYSAGTGLNGQPQHF.

This clonotype appeared a few times. This rearrangement joins TRBV6-2 or TRBV6-3 to TRBJ2-1, with no clear D. The CDR3 runs 13 residues. Trimming stripped 0 bases from V and 9 bases from J, with 9 bases between. Germline CDR1 is MNHEY and CDR2 is SVGEGT. The CDR3 sequence is CASSYSRLGEQFF. For the CDR3, the DNA is TGTGCCAGCAGTTACTCCCGGTTAGGTGAGCAGTTCTTC.

The table lists this clonotype with a few counts. V gene TRBV28 combines with J gene TRBJ2-1, with 14 nucleotides matching TRBD2. J gave up 6 bases and V 6 bases, and 7 bases lay outside the gene matches. The V gene's germline CDR1 is MDHEN and CDR2 SYDVKM. This CDR3 has 16 residues. The CDR3 is CASSNPGLAGGNEQFF. CDR3 bases: TGTGCCAGCAGCAACCCTGGACTAGCGGGAGGCAATGAGCAGTTCTTC.

V gene TRBV21-1 combines with J gene TRBJ1-1; the D segment call TRBD1 is taken from the table without a DNA check. TRBV21-1 is classified as a pseudogene. This CDR3 contains 14 residues. In nucleotides, the CDR3 is TGTGCCAGCAGTCCCGACAGGGGGGACACTGAAGCTTTCTTT. Protein product: CASSPDRGDTEAFF.

V usage is TRBV4-2 and J usage is TRBJ1-4; a possible D gene is TRBD1 (5 bases). The V gene lost 2 bases and the J gene lost 5 bases, with 12 bases spanning the gap. The germline V gene encodes CDR1 LGHNA and CDR2 YNFKEQ. CDR3 length: 15 residues. CDR3 in amino acids: CASSQRRGKNEKLFF. The CDR3 nucleotides are TGTGCCAGCAGCCAAAGAAGGGGAAAAAATGAAAAACTGTTTTTT.

The V call is TRBV28, the J call TRBJ2-5, with TRBD2 matching over 8 bases. CDR1 is MDHEN and CDR2 is SYDVKM in the germline V gene. This CDR3 contains 13 residues. V trimming: 8 bases; J trimming: 12 bases; junction bases outside the gene matches: 14. In nucleotides, the CDR3 is TGTGCCAGCTGGAATTCGGGACTAGGGAGGGAGTACTTC. This encodes CASWNSGLGREYF.

This clonotype has more than one count but fewer than ten. The V gene is TRBV12-3 or TRBV12-4, the J gene TRBJ1-5; D might be TRBD1 (5 bases). Trimming removed 3 bases from V and 1 base from J, with 7 bases in between. The CDR3 has 14 amino acids. The DNA for the CDR3 is TGTGCCAGCAGTTTTTGGGACAGCAATCAGCCCCAGCATTTT. This codes for CASSFWDSNQPQHF.

In this sample, this clonotype turned up many times. The chain has TRBV12-3 or TRBV12-4 and TRBJ2-3; D possibly corresponds to TRBD2 (5 bases). The V and J ends lost 5 bases and 1 base respectively, with 13 bases between them. This CDR3 has 15 amino acids. CDR3 loop: CASSPEGTRTDTQYF. Here the CDR3 DNA reads TGTGCCAGCAGTCCAGAGGGAACCCGCACAGATACGCAGTATTTT.

In its sample, this clonotype was seen a few times. J is TRBJ2-7 and V is TRBV4-2; D uncertain. Trimming pared 0 bases from V and 2 bases from J, leaving 5 bases between. The germline V gene has CDR1 LGHNA and CDR2 YNFKEQ. This CDR3 region has 13 residues. CDR3 region: CASSQDLAYEQYF. In nucleotides, the CDR3 is TGTGCCAGCAGCCAAGATCTAGCCTACGAGCAGTACTTC.

Many counts were recorded for this clonotype. The CDR3 loop is CSARTSGSYEQFF. The CDR3 DNA follows: TGCAGTGCTCGCACTAGCGGGAGCTATGAGCAGTTCTTC. This chain uses TRBV20-1 with TRBJ2-1; 11 positions agree with TRBD2. Per germline, CDR1 DFQATT and CDR2 SNEGSKA (reference sequence). The V segment lost 5 bases and the J segment 8 bases; nucleotides outside the gene matches: 5. CDR3 length: 13 amino acids.

The gene calls are TRBV7-2 and TRBJ2-1; 14 bases map to TRBD2. Looked up from germline, CDR1 is SGHTA and CDR2 is FQGNSA. This CDR3 region has 16 residues. V was clipped by 5 bases and J by 9 bases; unmatched bases: 9. The CDR3 DNA sequence: TGTGCCAGCAGCCAAGGGACTAGCGGGAGAGGAGCTGAGCAGTTCTTC. The encoded protein is CASSQGTSGRGAEQFF.

This chain uses TRBV2 with TRBJ2-7; D gene uncertain. Germline-derived CDR1 and CDR2 are SNHLY and FYNNEI. V lost 0 bases to trimming and J lost 0 bases, with 6 bases between them. The CDR3 is 14 amino acids. The CDR3 loop is CASSEATASYEQYF. CDR3 in DNA: TGTGCCAGCAGTGAAGCCACAGCCTCCTACGAGCAGTACTTC. The entire variable domain, with the rest obtained from reference TRBV2 and TRBJ2-7, is as follows: EPEVTQTPSHQVTQMGQEVILRCVPISNHLYFYWYRQILGQKVEFLVSFYNNEISEKSEIFDDQFSVERPDGSNFTLKIRSTKLEDSAMYFCASSEATASYEQYFGPGTRLTVT.

This clonotype showed up just a few times. The J gene is TRBJ2-3, the V gene TRBV7-2; D gene ambiguous. The CDR3 spans 17 residues. Germline values: CDR1 SGHTA, CDR2 FQGNSA. V was pared by 1 base and J by 6 bases, with 20 bases between. The CDR3 here is CASSLVGPGRLGDTQYF. The CDR3, as DNA: TGTGCCAGCAGCTTAGTTGGGCCGGGCCGTCTCGGCGATACGCAGTATTTT.

This clonotype was seen only a few times. The V gene is TRBV2, the J gene TRBJ2-4; D might be TRBD1 (6 bases). Per germline, CDR1 SNHLY and CDR2 FYNNEI. V was trimmed by 6 bases and J by 15 bases, leaving 12 bases between them. CDR3 length: 10 residues. The CDR3 bases are TGTGCCAGCAGGGGACACGTTAGGTACTTC. Protein: CASRGHVRYF. The full variable domain, in which reference TRBV2 and TRBJ2-4 provide the parts outside the CDR3, is EPEVTQTPSHQVTQMGQEVILRCVPISNHLYFYWYRQILGQKVEFLVSFYNNEISEKSEIFDDQFSVERPDGSNFTLKIRSTKLEDSAMYFCASRGHVRYFGAGTRLSVL.

This clonotype came up many times. J is TRBJ2-1 and V is TRBV29-1; the D gene could be TRBD1 or TRBD2 (6 bases each). The V gene's germline CDR1 is SQVTM and CDR2 ANQGSEA. CDR3 length: 12 amino acids. The germline V and J ends were trimmed by 3 bases and 8 bases, with 11 bases remaining between them. Written as DNA, the CDR3 is TGCAGCGTTGATCTGGGGGGCGATGAGCAGTTCTTC. Its translation is CSVDLGGDEQFF.

This clonotype appeared many times. The V and J genes are TRBV20-1 and TRBJ2-3, with TRBD2 as a possible D gene (5 bases). The CDR3 sequence is 14 residues long. The germline CDR1 and CDR2 sequences are DFQATT and SNEGSKA (reference sequence). The CDR3 nucleotides read TGCAGCCCGCTGACGGAGGATAGCACAGATACGCAGTATTTT. Encoded protein: CSPLTEDSTDTQYF.

The sample holds many counts of this clonotype. V gene TRBV12-3 or TRBV12-4 combines with J gene TRBJ2-1, with 12 positions matching TRBD2. The trim removed 5 bases at V and 5 bases at J, leaving 7 bases unmatched. The CDR3 is 16 amino acids. CDR3 nucleotide sequence: TGTGCCAGCAGTCCCCAGACTAGCGGGAGCAACAATGAGCAGTTCTTC. Its protein is CASSPQTSGSNNEQFF.

The rearrangement joins TRBV7-3 to TRBJ2-7; D is perhaps TRBD1 or TRBD2 (5 bases each). The CDR3 is made up of 15 amino acids. Germline CDR1 is SGHTA and CDR2 is FQGTGA. V was cut by 0 bases and J by 0 bases, with 9 bases left in between. The CDR3 sequence: CASSLTAGSSYEQYF. The CDR3 DNA follows: TGTGCCAGCAGCTTAACCGCAGGGAGCTCCTACGAGCAGTACTTC.